These T cell receptor beta chains were read from a single sample in a study of T cell responses to AZD1222 COVID-19 vaccine. Data came from immunoSEQ multiplex PCR; TCRdb stores just in-frame clones and leaves some out. The data contain 100,000 to 130,000 clones, around 91% of them singletons. Sample: peripheral blood, taken on day 0 of AZD1222 vaccination. These TCRs come from an adult in good health. CDR3s include the opening cysteine and the closing phenylalanine or tryptophan. A D gene is named only where the DNA matches it firmly. Clone size is shown for a subset of rows, as once, few, many or a class of expanded clone.

.	TRBJ1-5	TRBV2	.	CASRGAPGGPSPQHF	TGTGCCAGCAGGGGAGCACCGGGAGGCCCGTCGCCCCAGCATTTT
.	TRBJ2-7	TRBV18	.	CASSPTLGLDEQYF	TGTGCCAGCTCACCCACCCTCGGCTTGGACGAGCAGTACTTC
.	TRBJ1-3	TRBV13	.	CASSLGAGGNTIYF	TGTGCCAGCAGCTTAGGTGCAGGGGGAAACACCATATATTTT
once	TRBJ2-7	TRBV7-9	TRBD1	CASSPRDSNSYEQYF	TGTGCCAGCAGCCCCCGGGACAGTAACTCCTACGAGCAGTACTTC
.	TRBJ2-7	TRBV5-1	TRBD1	CASSLRTGAYEQYF	TGCGCCAGCAGCTTAAGGACAGGGGCCTACGAGCAGTACTTC
.	TRBJ1-2	TRBV6-2/TRBV6-3	.	CASSSRMEGYSYGYTF	TGTGCCAGCAGTTCTCGGATGGAGGGATATAGCTATGGCTACACCTTC
.	TRBJ2-7	TRBV6-5	.	CASRAPLYEQYF	TGTGCCAGCAGAGCCCCCCTATACGAGCAGTACTTC
.	TRBJ2-4	TRBV29-1	TRBD2	CSVDPTSGGKNIQYF	TGCAGCGTTGATCCTACTAGCGGGGGTAAAAACATTCAGTACTTC
.	TRBJ2-3	TRBV30	.	CAWTRLSSTDTQYF	TGTGCCTGGACTCGGTTATCTAGCACAGATACGCAGTATTTT
.	TRBJ1-4	TRBV9	.	CASSVGHTTNEKLFF	TGTGCCAGCAGCGTAGGACACACAACTAATGAAAAACTGTTTTTT
.	TRBJ1-1	TRBV5-1	.	CASRQTYMNTEAFF	TGCGCCAGCAGACAGACCTACATGAACACTGAAGCTTTCTTT
.	TRBJ2-5	TRBV19	.	CASPTHTKGKETQYF	TGTGCCAGTCCAACGCACACGAAAGGGAAAGAGACCCAGTACTTC
.	TRBJ1-2	TRBV6-6	TRBD1	CASSITSSGQNYGYTF	TGTGCCAGCAGTATCACTTCCTCGGGACAGAACTATGGCTACACCTTC
.	TRBJ1-3	TRBV5-4	.	CASSLDGGASGNTIYF	TGTGCCAGCAGCTTGGACGGGGGCGCATCTGGAAACACCATATATTTT
once	TRBJ2-1	TRBV3-1/TRBV3-2	TRBD2	CASSRATGEAGGLISEQFF	TGTGCCAGCAGCCGAGCGACCGGGGAAGCGGGGGGGCTTATCAGTGAGCAGTTCTTC
.	TRBJ1-1	TRBV12-3/TRBV12-4	.	CASSREIRGTFF	TGTGCCAGCAGCCGGGAAATTCGGGGAACTTTCTTT
once	TRBJ2-1	TRBV9	.	CASSVEVPLDHTEQFF	TGTGCCAGCAGCGTAGAAGTCCCCCTAGATCACACTGAGCAGTTCTTC
.	TRBJ1-3	TRBV19	.	CASSMLTEYGNTIYF	TGTGCCAGTAGTATGTTGACAGAATACGGAAACACCATATATTTT
.	TRBJ2-2	TRBV7-2	TRBD2	CASSLSRGAGELFF	TGTGCCAGCAGCTTATCGCGGGGGGCCGGGGAGCTGTTTTTT
.	TRBJ2-7	TRBV7-9	.	CASSLEDHEYF	TGTGCCAGCAGCTTAGAAGACCATGAGTACTTC
.	TRBJ2-1	TRBV12-3/TRBV12-4	.	CASSLGRGNEQFF	TGTGCCAGCAGTTTGGGCAGGGGCAATGAGCAGTTCTTC
.	TRBJ1-1	TRBV19	.	CASIAQGGLGTEAFF	TGTGCCAGTATCGCTCAGGGTGGGTTGGGCACTGAAGCTTTCTTT
.	TRBJ1-1	TRBV29-1	.	CSVEDRRVGRDTEAFF	TGCAGCGTTGAAGATCGAAGGGTGGGCAGGGACACTGAAGCTTTCTTT
.	TRBJ2-1	TRBV18	TRBD1	CASSPPGQSYNEQFF	TGTGCCAGCTCACCCCCGGGACAGAGTTACAATGAGCAGTTCTTC
.	TRBJ1-1	TRBV18	TRBD1	CASSDRGAEAFF	TGTGCCAGCTCAGACAGGGGCGCTGAAGCTTTCTTT
.	TRBJ1-1	TRBV3-1/TRBV3-2	.	CASSQDRRQSAEAFF	TGTGCCAGCAGCCAAGATAGGAGGCAGTCGGCTGAAGCTTTCTTT
.	TRBJ2-5	TRBV6-6	.	CASSYSGSETQYF	TGTGCCAGCAGTTACTCGGGTAGCGAGACCCAGTACTTC
.	TRBJ1-1	TRBV25-1	.	CASSEPGQLNTEAFF	TGTGCCAGCAGTGAGCCAGGACAGTTGAACACTGAAGCTTTCTTT
.	TRBJ2-4	TRBV30	TRBD2	CAWTSGGVIQYF	TGTGCCTGGACTAGCGGGGGGGTAATTCAGTACTTC
.	TRBJ2-7	TRBV3-1/TRBV3-2	TRBD2	CASSQDWSGNHEQYF	TGTGCCAGCAGCCAAGATTGGAGCGGGAACCACGAGCAGTACTTC
.	TRBJ1-2	TRBV7-2	.	CASSLADNYGYTF	TGTGCCAGCAGCTTGGCGGACAACTATGGCTACACCTTC
.	TRBJ2-1	TRBV7-8	.	CASSRAATQVNEQFF	TGTGCCAGCAGCCGCGCTGCTACACAAGTCAATGAGCAGTTCTTC
.	TRBJ2-2	TRBV23-1	.	CASSQPIVPRGRGGPNTGELFF	TGCGCCAGCAGTCAGCCTATAGTGCCAAGGGGGCGCGGGGGCCCTAACACCGGGGAGCTGTTTTTT
.	TRBJ2-5	TRBV2	.	CASSQNSEETQYF	TGTGCCAGCAGCCAAAACAGTGAAGAGACCCAGTACTTC
.	TRBJ1-2	TRBV7-9	TRBD1	CASSPGQGAVGYTF	TGTGCCAGCAGCCCCGGACAGGGGGCGGTCGGCTACACCTTC
.	TRBJ1-3	TRBV2	.	CASSRGLGNTIYF	TGTGCCAGCAGCCGGGGCCTCGGAAACACCATATATTTT
.	TRBJ1-3	TRBV21-1	.	CASSNRGTGAYFSGNTIYF	TGTGCCAGCAGCAATCGGGGGACAGGGGCTTACTTCTCTGGAAACACCATATATTTT
.	TRBJ2-2	TRBV7-2	.	CASSLRGQGTGELFF	TGTGCCAGCAGCTTAAGAGGCCAGGGCACCGGGGAGCTGTTTTTT
.	TRBJ1-1	TRBV2	.	CASSKKGDGNTEAFF	TGTGCCAGCAGTAAGAAAGGGGACGGGAACACTGAAGCTTTCTTT
.	TRBJ1-4	TRBV18	.	CASSPPVNEKLFF	TGTGCCAGCTCACCACCTGTCAACGAAAAACTGTTTTTT
.	TRBJ2-7	TRBV9	.	CASSVSGTPSEQYF	TGTGCCAGCAGCGTTTCAGGGACTCCCTCGGAGCAGTACTTC